The present TCR beta chain was sequenced within a study of T-cell reconstitution after alpha-beta-depleted transplantation in children. Study findings and constraints: Among T cells one year after transplant, newly produced cells accounted for most counts and diversity. The high TCRbeta diversity at day 60 in some patients came from surviving recipient T cells and thymic progenitors. Alpha-beta T cells about two months after transplant reportedly derived from several hundred expanded graft clones.

Preparing the TCRbeta library involved the use of unique molecular identifiers. TCRdb reanalysed the PCR reads using MiXCR and keeps one entry per CDR3 protein. The sample has about 300,000 distinct CDR3 sequences; just over 7.5% are singletons. The CDR3 spans 12 residues. Germline V lookup: CDR1 SGHDT, CDR2 YYEEEE. Trimming took 1 base from V and 7 from J, leaving 8 bases between them. This clonotype was recorded many times. The antigen remains unidentified. V and J are TRBV5-6 and TRBJ1-1; D remains unclear. The sample consisted of peripheral blood, taken 360 days after TCRalphabeta/CD19-depleted stem cell transplant. The receptor's source is a female patient aged 2-10 years who had a stem cell transplant for Fanconi anemia, so the T cells may come from the graft donor. The DNA for the CDR3 is TGTGCCAGCAGCTTGTGGGGTGTTGAAGCTTTCTTT. Encoded protein: CASSLWGVEAFF.